The 11 T cell receptor beta chains below come from one sample, sequenced in a study of T-cell reconstitution after alpha-beta-depleted transplantation in children listed by TCRdb under 2016. The treatment or condition label for this specimen denotes: allogeneic hematopoietic cell transplantation with graft depleted of TCRalphabeta T cells and CD19 B cells. The library was prepared using PCR. These reads were obtained on an Illumina HiSeq 2500. Molecular barcoding was employed in the preparation of TCR libraries, with unique molecular identifiers being used to normalize TCRbeta repertoire quantification. TCRdb reprocessing: public reads trimmed at Q25 with fastp, clones called with MiXCR, in-frame beta chains kept. Rows with a matching CDR3 protein are joined into one entry that keeps the most common DNA and genes. The sample table contains almost 600,000 distinct CDR3 sequences; only one count was recorded for over 25% of them. The biggest ten clones account for about a third of the sample.

The sample in question was PBMCs, obtained before TCRalphabeta/CD19-depleted stem cell transplant. These TCRs come from a boy in the first two years of life with Wiskott-Aldrich syndrome, due to receive a stem cell transplant.

This clonotype was detected only a few times. The chain combines TRBV20-1 with TRBJ2-3, with TRBD2 as a possible D gene (6 bases). The CDR3 runs 12 residues. Trimming left V 1 base short and J 5 bases short, with 7 bases between. Germline V lookup: CDR1 DFQATT, CDR2 SNEGSKA (reference sequence). CDR3 protein: CSARGREDTQYF. The CDR3 bases are TGCAGTGCTAGAGGGAGGGAAGATACGCAGTATTTT.

The chain carries TRBV5-1 and TRBJ2-2; possible D gene TRBD1, 6 bases. Trimming took 1 base from V and 3 from J, leaving 19 bases between them. This CDR3 spans 18 amino acids. Germline-derived CDR1 and CDR2 are SGHRS and YFSETQ. The DNA for the CDR3 is TGCGCCAGCAGCTTGCCCCGATTGTCGGCAGGGGACACCGGGGAGCTGTTTTTT. It is translated as CASSLPRLSAGDTGELFF.

The rearrangement links TRBV12-3 or TRBV12-4 to TRBJ1-1; D is perhaps TRBD1 (5 bases). Trimming left V 1 base short and J 3 bases short, with 9 bases between. This CDR3 comprises 14 residues. The CDR3: CASSLEGFYTEAFF. The CDR3 region has the DNA TGTGCCAGCAGTTTAGAGGGGTTTTACACTGAAGCTTTCTTT.

This chain connects TRBV28 to TRBJ2-7; 7 positions match TRBD1. The V gene's germline CDR1 is MDHEN and CDR2 SYDVKM. V gave up 2 bases and J gave up 3 bases; unmatched junction bases: 7. This CDR3 comprises 15 residues. The CDR3 DNA sequence: TGTGCCAGCAGTTTAACGGGACAGCTTCTCTACGAGCAGTACTTC. This encodes CASSLTGQLLYEQYF.

The chain employs TRBV4-1 and TRBJ1-3; TRBD1 matches 8 bases. V lost 3 bases to trimming and J lost 2 bases; unmatched junction nucleotides: 6. The CDR3 loop spans 16 amino acids. CDR1 and CDR2 (germline): MGHRA, YSYEKL. CDR3 nucleotides: TGCGCCAGCAGCCATCATGGACAGGGAGCTGGAAACACCATATATTTT. It translates to CASSHHGQGAGNTIYF.

The chain employs TRBV7-8 and TRBJ2-1; 12 nucleotides align to TRBD2. From germline, CDR1 is SGHVS and CDR2 FQNEAQ. The length of the CDR3 is 20 residues. After removal of 2 bases from V and 9 bases from J, the junction contained 20 bases not matched to a gene. CDR3 coding DNA: TGTGCCAGCAGCTTATTCCCGACTAGCGGGGGTCGGCCACCTTGGGGTGAGCAGTTCTTC. Translation gives CASSLFPTSGGRPPWGEQFF.

V is TRBV3-1 and J is TRBJ1-5, with D perhaps matching TRBD1 (6 bases). Trimming stripped 1 base from V and 5 bases from J, with 9 bases between. The CDR3 length is 14 residues. Per germline, CDR1 LGHDT and CDR2 YNNKEL (reference sequence). The CDR3 reads CASSQAYRDQPQHF. CDR3 DNA: TGTGCCAGCAGCCAAGCCTACAGGGATCAGCCCCAGCATTTT.

This sequence joins TRBV29-1 and TRBJ2-6; 12 nucleotides line up with TRBD1. The CDR3 length is 17 residues. With 4 bases clipped from V and 4 bases from J, the junction kept 8 bases outside the gene matches. The V gene's germline CDR1 is SQVTM and CDR2 ANQGSEA. CDR3 sequence reads: CSVGKGQGASGANVLTF. For the CDR3, the DNA is TGCAGCGTTGGGAAGGGACAGGGGGCTTCCGGGGCCAACGTCCTGACTTTC.

The chain is built from TRBV5-1 and TRBJ2-7; TRBD2 matches at 13 bases. The CDR3 runs 15 residues. Looked up from germline, CDR1 is SGHRS and CDR2 is YFSETQ. With V trimmed by 2 bases and J by 6 bases, 5 bases remained unmatched. Written as DNA, the CDR3 is TGCGCCAGCAGCTTTGGACTAGCGGGAGATGGCGAGCAGTACTTC. Its protein is CASSFGLAGDGEQYF.

This clonotype has just a few counts. The chain is built from TRBV7-9 and TRBJ2-1; TRBD2 matches 10 bases. The CDR3 covers 14 residues. J gave up 4 bases and V 5 bases, and 2 bases lay outside the gene matches. From germline, CDR1 is SEHNR and CDR2 FQNEAQ (reference sequence). The CDR3 coding sequence is TGTGCCAGCAGCACTAGCGGGAATTACAATGAGCAGTTCTTC. It is translated as CASSTSGNYNEQFF. Variable domain in full (rest from reference TRBV7-9 and TRBJ2-1): DTGVSQNPRHKITKRGQNVTFRCDPISEHNRLYWYRQTLGQGPEFLTYFQNEAQLEKSRLLSDRFSAERPKGSFSTLEIQRTEQGDSAMYLCASSTSGNYNEQFFGPGTRLTVL.

This chain joins TRBV12-3 or TRBV12-4 and TRBJ2-5; TRBD2 matches at 10 bases. The CDR3 loop spans 15 amino acids. V dropped 5 bases and J dropped 0; count of bases not matched to a gene: 3. In DNA, the CDR3 is TGTGCCAGCAGTCTGGGACTAGCGTACCAAGAGACCCAGTACTTC. Protein: CASSLGLAYQETQYF.